The text below deals with one T cell receptor beta chain. Its antigen is undetermined. Germline values: CDR1 KGHSH, CDR2 LQKENI. V lost 5 bases, J lost 9 bases, and 7 bases stayed unmatched. The CDR3 length is 15 residues. The record originates from a study of T cell responses to AZD1222 COVID-19 vaccine. Study in general: Second-dose groups at about 4 or about 12 weeks were pooled. The study, taken as a whole, reports: Females outnumbered males among donors, who were mostly white British; clonal diversity was possibly underestimated. Sampling that yielded the repertoires occurred only after the peak T cell response.

Assay used: immunoSEQ multiplex PCR; TCRdb lists only in-frame clones, some missing. This sample has some 90,000 clones; nearly 90% occur once, and the top ten carry about an eighth. The chain employs TRBV18 and TRBJ2-3, with 14 bases fitting TRBD2. The sample in question was peripheral blood, obtained on day 0 of AZD1222 vaccination. This TCR derives from an adult in good health. Here the CDR3 reads CASSTTGLAGATQYF. The CDR3 DNA reads TGTGCCAGCTCAACCACGGGACTAGCGGGGGCAACGCAGTATTTT.